The 11 T cell receptor beta chains below all came from one sample that was sequenced in a study of PD-1 blockade in classical Hodgkin lymphoma. Generated by immunoSEQ multiplex PCR, the TCRdb table keeps only in-frame clones and is missing some. The sample contains tens of thousands of clones, roughly 90% of which appear only once. Every single patient, without exception, relapsed after autologous stem cell transplantation, and brentuximab vedotin exposure varied. Source: peripheral blood mononuclear cells (PBMCs), taken at baseline. The receptor source for this set is a human donor with classical Hodgkin lymphoma.

V and J are TRBV2 and TRBJ1-2; 12 bases map to TRBD1. V trimming: 4 bases; J trimming: 7 bases; junction bases outside the gene matches: 7. The CDR3 is made up of 15 amino acids. Germline V gives CDR1 SNHLY, CDR2 FYNNEI. The CDR3 DNA follows: TGTGCCAGCAGTGGTCCCGGGACAGGGGGCGGTGGCTACACCTTC. Translating it yields CASSGPGTGGGGYTF.

This clone was counted between two and nine times. The chain combines TRBV9 with TRBJ1-6, with 8 bases lining up with TRBD1. V was pared by 4 bases and J by 7 bases, with 7 bases of the junction left unmatched. Germline CDR1 reads SGDLS; CDR2 reads YYNGEE. The CDR3 is 15 amino acids. CDR3 DNA sequence: TGTGCCAGCAGCCCAGAGGGACAGGAGAATTCACCCCTCCACTTT. Translated, it gives CASSPEGQENSPLHF.

This chain joins TRBV19 and TRBJ1-1; the match to TRBD1 covers 7 bases. CDR3 length equals 13 residues. Germline assignment: CDR1 LNHDA and CDR2 SQIVND (reference sequence). V gave up 5 bases and J gave up 10 bases; unmatched junction bases: 10. CDR3 sequence: CASSSQDRVRAFF. The CDR3 nucleotides read TGTGCCAGTAGTTCACAAGACAGGGTACGAGCTTTCTTT. Looking up the rest from reference TRBV19 and TRBJ1-1 gives the full variable domain: DGGITQSPKYLFRKEGQNVTLSCEQNLNHDAMYWYRQDPGQGLRLIYYSQIVNDFQKGDIAEGYSVSREKKESFPLTVTSAQKNPTAFYLCASSSQDRVRAFFGQGTRLTVV.

The chain links TRBV5-1 to TRBJ2-1, with TRBD2 matching 11 bases. Germline assignment: CDR1 SGHRS and CDR2 YFSETQ. The CDR3 length is 16 residues. Trimming cost V 4 bases and J 6 bases; bases outside gene matches: 9. Here the CDR3 DNA reads TGCGCCAGCAGCGCAACCGGGACTAGCGGCTTCAATGAGCAGTTCTTC. As protein: CASSATGTSGFNEQFF.

V and J are TRBV7-9 and TRBJ1-2; 8 bases align to TRBD1. The CDR3 is 17 amino acids. Germline V gene data show CDR1 as SEHNR and CDR2 as FQNEAQ (reference sequence). Trimming took 2 bases from V and 1 from J; bases not matched to a gene: 9. CDR3 DNA sequence: TGTGCCAGCAGCTTATTTCGGACAGGGAGGGGTAACTATGGCTACACCTTC. This translates into CASSLFRTGRGNYGYTF.

This chain uses TRBV2 with TRBJ2-6, with 9 bases lining up with TRBD2. CDR1 is SNHLY and CDR2 is FYNNEI in the germline V gene. The CDR3 runs to 18 residues. Germline trimming cut 6 bases from V and 0 bases from J; bases unmatched to any gene: 9. The CDR3 spells CASSGGGAPLSGANVLTF. The DNA of the CDR3 is TGTGCCAGCAGCGGCGGGGGGGCTCCACTCTCTGGGGCCAACGTCCTGACTTTC.

The rearrangement joins TRBV5-1 to TRBJ2-1, with a tentative D call TRBD2 (6 bases). The CDR3 has 17 residues. From germline, CDR1 is SGHRS and CDR2 YFSETQ. The V and J ends lost 0 bases and 4 bases respectively, with 17 bases between them. The CDR3 DNA reads TGCGCCAGCAGCTTGGTGCCCGGGAGTCAGAATTACAATGAGCAGTTCTTC. Translation gives CASSLVPGSQNYNEQFF.

Only one count was recorded for this clone. This chain uses TRBV18 with TRBJ2-2, with 7 bases fitting TRBD2. From germline, CDR1 is KGHSH and CDR2 LQKENI. The CDR3 length is 19 residues. Trimming removed 4 bases from V and 1 base from J; junction bases left unmatched: 15. The CDR3 coding sequence is TGTGCCAGCTCACGGAGTTTGGCTAGCGGAACATTGAACACCGGGGAGCTGTTTTTT. It encodes CASSRSLASGTLNTGELFF.

This CDR3 is CATSPPLAGGTDTQYF. DNA for the CDR3: TGTGCCACCAGCCCCCCCCTAGCGGGGGGCACAGATACGCAGTATTTT. The J gene is TRBJ2-3, the V gene TRBV15; 10 bases are a match to TRBD2. Germline values: CDR1 LNHNV, CDR2 YYDKDF (reference sequence). There are 16 residues in the CDR3. V was pared by 5 bases and J by 1 base, with 6 bases of the junction left unmatched.

The genes are TRBV27 and TRBJ1-5; TRBD1 might be the D (6 bases). This CDR3 region has 19 residues. The V gene's germline CDR1 is MNHEY and CDR2 SMNVEV (reference sequence). V was trimmed by 2 bases and J by 0 bases, leaving 20 bases between them. The DNA for the CDR3 is TGTGCCAGCAGTTTACCGGGGGGGCCCCGACAGGTTAGCAATCAGCCCCAGCATTTT. Translated, it gives CASSLPGGPRQVSNQPQHF.

The V gene is TRBV6-6, the J gene TRBJ1-1; unclear D gene. The CDR3 is 15 amino acids. V was pared by 4 bases and J by 5 bases, with 17 bases between. Germline V CDR1 and CDR2: MNHNY, SVGAGI (reference sequence). CDR3 coding DNA: TGTGCCAGCAGTTCCTCGGCCACCTTGGAGACTGAAGCTTTCTTT. Amino acid sequence: CASSSSATLETEAFF.